This note documents a single T cell receptor (beta chain) sequence. This sample was taken from a study of human T cells and chemical hapten exposure. The CDR3 is 16 residues long. V lost 6 bases and J lost 2; bases outside the gene matches: 9. Specified time point: patch test 2, 6 weeks after DPC sensitization. Treatment here: therapeutic diphenylcyclopropenone sensitization with weekly scalp DPC. Individual cDNA molecules received unique molecular identifiers in the library. TCRdb reprocessed the RACE reads with MiXCR, giving one entry per CDR3 protein. The sample holds 330,000 or so distinct CDR3 sequences, about 6% seen once.

This specimen was whole blood, taken in connection with sensitization to the hapten diphenylcyclopropenone (DPC). The TCR comes from a woman between 18 and 29 years old with alopecia areata. Some clones in this sample may be carry-over from other donors' samples. The chain uses TRBV12-3 or TRBV12-4 and TRBJ2-5; 10 positions agree with TRBD2. The CDR3 DNA is TGTGCCAGCAGGAGGGCTAGCGGGGGACCTCAAGAGACCCAGTACTTC. Residues: CASRRASGGPQETQYF.